This T cell receptor (beta chain) originates from a study of spatial heterogeneity in lung cancer. Study-level results: Expanded intratumoral alpha and beta TCR counts tracked tumor mutation counts.

Trimming stripped 6 bases from V and 4 bases from J, with 24 bases between. The CDR3 covers 17 residues. Time point: sample taken at primary tumor resection. TCRdb reprocessed the 5' RACE reads with MiXCR, giving one entry per CDR3 protein. Counted here are some 4,900 distinct CDR3 sequences, approximately 14% occurring once; the ten biggest clones make up over 9.5%. This clonotype is medium-sized in the sample. The target antigen is unknown. The V gene is TRBV12-3 or TRBV12-4, the J gene TRBJ1-1, with a weak D call TRBD1 (6 bases). This sample comprised lung tumor tissue, obtained at surgery. The sequence came from a female donor with early-stage non-small cell lung cancer. The CDR3 DNA follows: TGTGCCAGCAGCCGAGTACGGGGGCAGGGGCTTCGCACTGAAGCTTTCTTT. Translated: CASSRVRGQGLRTEAFF.